This T cell receptor (beta chain) was identified in a study of Ad26.COV2.S vaccination and SARS-CoV-2 variants (dated by TCRdb to the early 2020s). About the full investigation: Vaccine-arm donors were drawn from COV1001, a multicentre, randomized, double-blind, placebo-controlled phase I-IIa trial of Ad26.COV2.S in healthy adults. Ad26.COV2.S was administered intramuscularly at 5 x 10^10 or 1 x 10^11 viral particles, either as a single shot or as two shots given 56 days apart. The TCR-sequenced set comprised around 30 samples: around 20 Ad26.COV2.S vaccine recipients, 5 placebo recipients and 8 SARS-CoV-2 convalescent individuals. Participants in the trial were split at random into five groups of five each, receiving low-dose or high-dose Ad26.COV2.S once or twice, or else placebo on both occasions. Investigators remained blinded to trial group allocation during experiments and outcome assessment. The specificity and breadth of SARS-CoV-2-reactive T cell receptors after Ad26.COV2.S vaccination were assessed by TCRbeta repertoire sequencing. The full study reports these points: Substantial breadth of spike-specific CD8+ and CD4+ T cell responses was reported after vaccination. Comparable non-spike TCR breadth was observed between vaccine and placebo recipients, consistent with only spike being contained in the vaccine. Compared with placebo recipients, Ad26.COV2.S recipients showed higher spike-specific TCR breadth (P = 0.0014). The authors noted that total T cell responses may have been underestimated by the TCR breadth and depth analyses. Comparing responses between vaccine doses or regimens was not something the study was powered to do.

The treatment or condition label, read with the paper, signifies: 15 to 20 received Ad26.COV2.S at low or high dose, single or two shots; about 5 received placebo; per-sample allocation not given. For vaccine and placebo recipients, repertoires were sequenced using samples collected on day 63 after the first injection. Between 29 July and 7 August 2020, Cohort 1b enrolled around 25 adults aged 18-55 years at one site in Boston, USA. Ad26.COV2.S consisted of a replication-incompetent adenovirus type 26 vector by which a prefusion-stabilized SARS-CoV-2 spike protein from the original Wuhan strain was expressed. Note on this clone: The target of this receptor is not known. Per-base quality was not reported, and no clone a single base away is much larger than it.

The immunoSEQ Assay was the method used to sequence TCRbeta CDR3 regions. After extraction, genomic DNA underwent amplification by bias-controlled multiplex PCR, followed by high-throughput sequencing. The study's processing was this. Collapsing and filtering of sequences were performed to quantify the absolute abundance of each unique TCRbeta CDR3 region. T cell fraction was estimated by normalization of TCRbeta template counts to usable DNA, with usable DNA being measured through amplification of reference genes present in all nucleated cells. Repertoire TCRs were annotated as SARS-CoV-2-specific by exact matching of V gene, CDR3 amino acid sequence and J gene to a known reactive TCR set. The reference SARS-CoV-2 TCR set was obtained from MIRA and was filtered for enrichment in COVID-19-positive ImmuneCODE repertoires, whereby public or cross-reactive TCRs were removed. Drawing on the MIRA antigens, annotated TCRs were analysed further at the level of specific ORF or position within ORF. Depth was the summed frequency of annotated unique rearrangements, while breadth was defined as annotated unique rearrangements over total unique productive rearrangements. Group comparisons of TCR breadth used two-sided Wilcoxon rank-sum tests. As stored in TCRdb, this immuneACCESS dataset retains in-frame rearrangements with V and J assigned. A fraction of the clones does not appear; measured against another copy, unresolved V genes explain less than half of the discrepancy, and the remainder lacks a known reason. V and J calls and clone size are copied from that table; D and trimming were computed from the DNA. The sample table shows fewer than 900,000 clones, and more than 70% are seen once. Nearly 1.5% of the sample is held by the ten biggest clonotypes.

V gives up 4 bases and J gives up 1 base, and the segment between their germline ends measures 7 bases. Per the germline V gene, MNHEY is the CDR1 and SVGEGT is the CDR2. The CDR3 holds 13 amino acids from the cysteine to the phenylalanine. The entry retains the CDR3 DNA only, 39 bases that are in frame from base 1. Sequenced here: peripheral blood, sampled in a trial of Ad26.COV2.S vaccine versus placebo. The origin of this receptor is a person aged 18-65 years who received the Ad26.COV2.S COVID-19 vaccine or a placebo. The V and J segments used are TRBV6-2 or TRBV6-3 and TRBJ1-1; a tentative D match to TRBD1 spans 5 bases. The encoded CDR3 is CASSLTGNTEAFF. The sequence in DNA is TGTGCCAGCAGTTTAACAGGGAACACTGAAGCTTTCTTT.